One and the same sample provided the 7 T cell receptor beta chains below, sequenced in a study of beta chain features in type 1 diabetes (dated by TCRdb to about 2018). Libraries were made using the immunoSEQ multiplex PCR assay. The entire amount of isolated RNA was reverse transcribed using the High Capacity cDNA Reverse Transcription Kit, so the sequenced TCRB transcripts were expressed ones. Held by TCRdb, this immuneACCESS table contains in-frame sequences only and omits some clones. Under half of the omission traces to an unresolved V gene where checked; the cause of the rest is unknown. Present in this sample are 970,000 or so clones, 17% of which were seen just once. The ten largest clones represent 0.023% of the sample. The sequenced sample was naive CD4+ T cells from blood. The meaning of the sample's cell subset or site label: true naive CD4+ T cells. These receptors were taken from a woman between 18 and 29 years old in good health.

This clone was detected only a few times. The V and J genes are TRBV7-3 and TRBJ2-5; 8 bases are shared with TRBD1. Trimming cost V 5 bases and J 2 bases; bases outside gene matches: 4. There are 14 residues in the CDR3. Per germline, CDR1 SGHTA and CDR2 FQGTGA. CDR3 coding DNA: TGTGCCAGCAGCATTGGGACAGGTCAAGAGACCCAGTACTTC. Translating gives CASSIGTGQETQYF.

This clone has a handful of counts. The CDR3 sequence: CASSVQWDTQYF. For the CDR3, the DNA is TGTGCCAGCAGCGTTCAGTGGGATACGCAGTATTTT. The chain carries TRBV21-1 and TRBJ2-3; TRBD1 is the table's D call, not checked against the DNA. TRBV21-1 is annotated as a pseudogene. This CDR3 comprises 12 residues.

Comment on this clone: This sample includes further DNA sequences coding for the same CDR3. The gene calls are TRBV5-4 and TRBJ2-1; unclear D gene. The V gene lost 8 bases and the J gene lost 3 bases, with 9 bases spanning the gap. Germline CDR1 and CDR2: SGHNT and YYREEE (reference sequence). The CDR3 contains 12 residues. The DNA of the CDR3 is TGTGCCAGTTCCTTGGACTACAATGAGCAGTTCTTC. This gives the protein CASSLDYNEQFF.

The chain employs TRBV6-5 and TRBJ2-5; D remains unclear. The germline V gene encodes CDR1 MNHEY and CDR2 SVGAGI. There are 15 residues in the CDR3. V shed 0 bases and J shed 5 bases, with 13 bases lying between them. This chain's CDR3 is CASSYSWSRAETQYF. The DNA of the CDR3 is TGTGCCAGCAGTTACTCGTGGTCTAGGGCGGAGACCCAGTACTTC.

The V gene is TRBV15, the J gene TRBJ2-7; D uncertain. The CDR3 has 15 residues. The germline V and J ends were trimmed by 2 bases and 0 bases, with 11 bases remaining between them. Per germline, CDR1 LNHNV and CDR2 YYDKDF (reference sequence). CDR3 loop: CATSRSRAYSYEQYF. The CDR3 bases are TGTGCCACCAGCAGAAGCCGGGCCTACTCCTACGAGCAGTACTTC. Using reference TRBV15 and TRBJ2-7 for the parts outside the CDR3, the full variable domain is DAMVIQNPRYQVTQFGKPVTLSCSQTLNHNVMYWYQQKSSQAPKLLFHYYDKDFNNEADTPDNFQSRRPNTSFCFLDIRSPGLGDTAMYLCATSRSRAYSYEQYFGPGTRLTVT.

V is TRBV10-2 and J is TRBJ2-7; D might be TRBD1 (6 bases). The CDR3 loop spans 13 amino acids. The V and J ends lost 6 bases and 5 bases respectively, with 14 bases between them. Germline CDR1 WSHSY, CDR2 SAAADI. The CDR3, as DNA: TGCGCCAGCAGGCGAAGGGGGAACAACGAGCAGTACTTC. The encoded protein is CASRRRGNNEQYF.

This clone was counted between two and nine times. The chain couples TRBV5-1 to TRBJ2-5; D tentatively reads TRBD1 or TRBD2 (6 bases each). V was shortened by 4 bases and J by 2 bases, with 18 bases between the two germline ends. The CDR3 has 16 residues. CDR1 SGHRS and CDR2 YFSETQ come from the germline V gene. CDR3 coding DNA: TGCGCCAGCAGCCCCGGGAACAGGGCGGGACAAGAGACCCAGTACTTC. It codes for CASSPGNRAGQETQYF. The full variable domain, its missing parts supplied by reference TRBV5-1 and TRBJ2-5, is KAGVTQTPRYLIKTRGQQVTLSCSPISGHRSVSWYQQTPGQGLQFLFEYFSETQRNKGNFPGRFSGRQFSNSRSEMNVSTLELGDSALYLCASSPGNRAGQETQYFGPGTRLLVL.